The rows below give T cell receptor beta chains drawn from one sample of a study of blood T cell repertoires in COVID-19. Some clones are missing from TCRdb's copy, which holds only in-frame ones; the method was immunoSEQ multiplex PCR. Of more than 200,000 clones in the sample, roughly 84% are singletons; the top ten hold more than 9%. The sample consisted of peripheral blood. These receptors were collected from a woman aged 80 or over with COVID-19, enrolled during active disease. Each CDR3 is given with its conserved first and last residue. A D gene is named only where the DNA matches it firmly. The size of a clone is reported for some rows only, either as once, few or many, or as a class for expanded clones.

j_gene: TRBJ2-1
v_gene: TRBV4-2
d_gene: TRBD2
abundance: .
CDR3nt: TGTGCCAGCAGCCAACTAGCGGGGGGGCCCAATGAGCAGTTCTTC
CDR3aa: CASSQLAGGPNEQFF

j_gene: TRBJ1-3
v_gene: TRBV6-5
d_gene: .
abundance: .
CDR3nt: TGTGCCAGCAGTTACTCTTGGCGACTCTCTGGAAACACCATATATTTT
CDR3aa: CASSYSWRLSGNTIYF

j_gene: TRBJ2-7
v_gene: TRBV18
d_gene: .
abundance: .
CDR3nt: TGTGCCAGCTCTCCTGGGACACCGAGCTCCTACGAGCAGTACTTC
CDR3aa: CASSPGTPSSYEQYF

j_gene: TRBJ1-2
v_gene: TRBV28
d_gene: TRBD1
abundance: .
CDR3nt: TGTGCCAGCAGGTATCAAAACCCGGGACAGGGAAATGGCTACACCTTC
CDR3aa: CASRYQNPGQGNGYTF

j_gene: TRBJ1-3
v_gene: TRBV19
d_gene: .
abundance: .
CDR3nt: TGTGCCAGTAGTATATTTCGGGGAAACACCATATATTTT
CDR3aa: CASSIFRGNTIYF

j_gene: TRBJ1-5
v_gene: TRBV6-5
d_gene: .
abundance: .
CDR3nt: TGTGCCAGCACCCCTCTCAGTGGGAGCAACCAGCCCCAGCATTTT
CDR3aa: CASTPLSGSNQPQHF

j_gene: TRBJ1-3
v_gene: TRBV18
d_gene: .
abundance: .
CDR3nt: TGTGCCAGCTCACCCACGGCCACAGGGAGAATTAATGGAAACACCATATATTTT
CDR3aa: CASSPTATGRINGNTIYF

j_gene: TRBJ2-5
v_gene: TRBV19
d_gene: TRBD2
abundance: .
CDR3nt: TGTGCCAGTAGTATAGATCCGGGGGGAGAGACCCAGTACTTC
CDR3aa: CASSIDPGGETQYF

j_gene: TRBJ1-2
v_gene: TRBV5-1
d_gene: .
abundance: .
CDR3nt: TGCGCCAGCAGCTTGGTTGGGTGGGGAGGCTATGGCTACACCTTC
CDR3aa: CASSLVGWGGYGYTF

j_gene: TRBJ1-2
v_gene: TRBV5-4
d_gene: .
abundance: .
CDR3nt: TGTGCCAGCAGCTTTGGCTTATCTGGCAGGGCCGAGGGCTACACCTTC
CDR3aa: CASSFGLSGRAEGYTF

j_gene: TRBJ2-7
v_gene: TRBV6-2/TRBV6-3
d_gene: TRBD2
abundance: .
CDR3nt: TGTGCCAGCAGTTACCCCTCTAGCGGTACCTACGAGCAGTACTTC
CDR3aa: CASSYPSSGTYEQYF

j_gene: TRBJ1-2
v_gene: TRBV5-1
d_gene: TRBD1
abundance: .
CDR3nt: TGCGCCAGCAGCTTCTTGACAGGGGGAAATGGCTACACCTTC
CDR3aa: CASSFLTGGNGYTF

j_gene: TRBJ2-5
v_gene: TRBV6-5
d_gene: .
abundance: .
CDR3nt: TGTGCCAGCAGCCGACTAGGGGCGGAGGAGACCCAGTACTTC
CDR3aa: CASSRLGAEETQYF

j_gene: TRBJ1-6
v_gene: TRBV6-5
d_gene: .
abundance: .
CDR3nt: TGTGCCAGCAGTTACTTCGGGTCTCTCAATTCACCCCTCCACTTT
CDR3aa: CASSYFGSLNSPLHF

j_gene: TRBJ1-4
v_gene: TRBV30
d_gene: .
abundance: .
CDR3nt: TGTGCCTGGAGTGTACAGGGTTCTTCGGAAAAACTGTTTTTT
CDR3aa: CAWSVQGSSEKLFF

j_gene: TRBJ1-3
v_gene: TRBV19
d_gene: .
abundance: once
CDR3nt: TGTGCCACTGGGGAGCAAGGAAACACCATATATTTT
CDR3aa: CATGEQGNTIYF

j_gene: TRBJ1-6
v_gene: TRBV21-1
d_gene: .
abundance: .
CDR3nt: TGTGCCAGCAGCAAATACAGGGGGGGCCCCTATAATTCACCCCTCCACTTT
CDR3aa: CASSKYRGGPYNSPLHF

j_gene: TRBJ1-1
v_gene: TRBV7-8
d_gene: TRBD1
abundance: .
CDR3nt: TGTGCCAGCAGCTCTCTGGGGACAGGGATGAACACTGAAGCTTTCTTT
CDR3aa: CASSSLGTGMNTEAFF

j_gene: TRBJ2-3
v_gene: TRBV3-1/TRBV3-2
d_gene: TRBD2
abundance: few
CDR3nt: TGTGCCAGCAGCCCAGCGGGGGCCGGGGATACGCAGTATTTT
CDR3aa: CASSPAGAGDTQYF

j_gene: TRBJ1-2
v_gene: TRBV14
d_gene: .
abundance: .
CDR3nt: TGTGCCAGCAGCCCCGGAGCCGGTGGCTACACCTTC
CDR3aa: CASSPGAGGYTF

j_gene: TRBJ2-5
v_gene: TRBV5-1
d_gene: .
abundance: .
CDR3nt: TGCGCCAGCAGCTTGGATAAGCCCCGAGGGGAGACCCAGTACTTC
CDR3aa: CASSLDKPRGETQYF

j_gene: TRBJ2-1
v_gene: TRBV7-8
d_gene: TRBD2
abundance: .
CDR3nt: TGTGCCAGCAGCTTAGCTGAGGTAGCGGGGGGCGGTGAGCAGTTCTTC
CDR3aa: CASSLAEVAGGGEQFF

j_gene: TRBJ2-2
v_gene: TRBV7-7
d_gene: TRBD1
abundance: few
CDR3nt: TGTGCTAGCAGCCCCTACAGGGGCACCGGGGAGCTGTTTTTT
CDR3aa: CASSPYRGTGELFF

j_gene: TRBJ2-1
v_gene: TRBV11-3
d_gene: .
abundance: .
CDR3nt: TGTGCCAGCAGCTTAGGGGGGCCCCAATATTCCAATGAGCAGTTCTTC
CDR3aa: CASSLGGPQYSNEQFF

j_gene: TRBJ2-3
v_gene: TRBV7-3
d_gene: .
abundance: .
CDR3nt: TGTGCCAGCAGCTACTACCCCCGCACAGATACGCAGTATTTT
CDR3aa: CASSYYPRTDTQYF

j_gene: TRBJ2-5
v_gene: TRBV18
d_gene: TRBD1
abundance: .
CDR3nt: TGTGCCAGCTCACCCTTCGCGGGACAGGGGAAAGAGACCCAGTACTTC
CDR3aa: CASSPFAGQGKETQYF

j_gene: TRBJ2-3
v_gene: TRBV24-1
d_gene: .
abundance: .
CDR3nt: TGTGCCACCAGTGCCTCAGAGGGAAATACGCAGTATTTT
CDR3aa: CATSASEGNTQYF

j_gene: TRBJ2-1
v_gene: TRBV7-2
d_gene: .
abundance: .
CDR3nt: TGTGCCAGCACCCCCATCAGAGGTGAGCAGTTCTTC
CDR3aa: CASTPIRGEQFF

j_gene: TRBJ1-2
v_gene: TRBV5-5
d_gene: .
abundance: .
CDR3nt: TGTGCCAGCAGCTCCGGGGTGGGGGGATTTCGGTATGGCTACACCTTC
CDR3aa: CASSSGVGGFRYGYTF

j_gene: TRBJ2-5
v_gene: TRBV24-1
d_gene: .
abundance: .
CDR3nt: TGTGCCACCAGTGAAGGGGGAGAGACCCAGTACTTC
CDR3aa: CATSEGGETQYF

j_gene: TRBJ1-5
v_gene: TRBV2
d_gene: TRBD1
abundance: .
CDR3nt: TGTGCCAGCAGCACAGGACAGGGGGCTCAGCCCCAGCATTTT
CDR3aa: CASSTGQGAQPQHF

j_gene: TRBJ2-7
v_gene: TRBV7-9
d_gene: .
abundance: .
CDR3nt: TGTGCCAGCAGCTTAACGGGGTCACGAGGCGAGCAGTACTTC
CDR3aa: CASSLTGSRGEQYF

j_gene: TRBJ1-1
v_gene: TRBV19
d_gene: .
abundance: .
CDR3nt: TGTGCCAGTAGTAGAACCCAGATTAACACTGAAGCTTTCTTT
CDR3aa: CASSRTQINTEAFF

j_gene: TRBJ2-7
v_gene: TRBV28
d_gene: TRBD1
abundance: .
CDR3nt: TGTGCCAGCAGTTCCCCGACAGGGGACGAGCAGTACTTC
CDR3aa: CASSSPTGDEQYF

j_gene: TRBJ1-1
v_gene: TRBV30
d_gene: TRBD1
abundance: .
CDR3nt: TGTGCCTGGGAGGACAGGGGGCAAACTGAAGCTTTCTTT
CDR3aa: CAWEDRGQTEAFF

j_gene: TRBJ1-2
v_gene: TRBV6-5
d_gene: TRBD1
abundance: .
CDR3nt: TGTGCCAGCAGACCCCGGGACAGGGGAGGGGGCTACACCTTC
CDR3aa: CASRPRDRGGGYTF

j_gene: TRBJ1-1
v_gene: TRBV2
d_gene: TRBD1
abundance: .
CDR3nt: TGTGCCAGCAGTAAAGGACAGGGCGGAGCTTTCTTT
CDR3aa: CASSKGQGGAFF

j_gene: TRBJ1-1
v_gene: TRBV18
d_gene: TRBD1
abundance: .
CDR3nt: TGTGCCAGCTCACCACAGGGGCAGCAGGGGGCTGAAGCTTTCTTT
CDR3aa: CASSPQGQQGAEAFF

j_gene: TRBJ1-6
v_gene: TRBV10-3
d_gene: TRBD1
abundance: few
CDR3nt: TGTGCCATCAGTGCTCAGGGGGGCGATTCACCCCTCCACTTT
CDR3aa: CAISAQGGDSPLHF

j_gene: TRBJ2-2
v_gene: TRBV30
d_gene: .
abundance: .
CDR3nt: TGTGCCTGGAGTCCTACCCGCTCCGGGGAGCTGTTTTTT
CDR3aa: CAWSPTRSGELFF

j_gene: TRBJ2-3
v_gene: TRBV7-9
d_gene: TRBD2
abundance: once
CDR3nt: TGTGCCAGCAGTACTAGCGGGGAGCCCCCAGATACGCAGTATTTT
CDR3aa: CASSTSGEPPDTQYF

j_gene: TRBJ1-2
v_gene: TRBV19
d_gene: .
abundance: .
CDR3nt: TGTGCCAGTAGTGATGTTTTCGGTCGCGGCTATGGCTACACCTTC
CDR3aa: CASSDVFGRGYGYTF